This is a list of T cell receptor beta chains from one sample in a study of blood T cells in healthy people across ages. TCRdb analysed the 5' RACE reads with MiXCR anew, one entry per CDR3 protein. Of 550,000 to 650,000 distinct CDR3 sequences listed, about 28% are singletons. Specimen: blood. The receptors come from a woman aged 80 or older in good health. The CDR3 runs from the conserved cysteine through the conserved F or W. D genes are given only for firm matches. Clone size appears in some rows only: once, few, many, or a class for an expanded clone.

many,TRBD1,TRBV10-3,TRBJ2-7,CAISESTGYYEQYF,TGTGCCATCAGTGAGTCGACAGGGTACTACGAGCAGTACTTC
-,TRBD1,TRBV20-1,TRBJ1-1,CSARDSGPGGDEAFF,TGCAGTGCTAGAGATAGTGGGCCAGGGGGCGATGAAGCTTTCTTT
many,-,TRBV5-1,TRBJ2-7,CASSWKGSYEQYF,TGCGCCAGCAGTTGGAAAGGGAGCTACGAGCAGTACTTC
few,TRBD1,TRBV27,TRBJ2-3,CATRRGQEVDTQYF,TGTGCCACCAGAAGGGGACAGGAGGTAGATACGCAGTATTTT
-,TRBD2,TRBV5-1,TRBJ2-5,CASNLALAGGETQYF,TGCGCCAGCAACTTGGCCCTAGCGGGGGGAGAGACCCAGTACTTC
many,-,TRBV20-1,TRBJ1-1,CSAFPSRGNIEKAFF,TGCAGTGCTTTTCCCTCTAGGGGAAATATTGAGAAGGCTTTCTTT
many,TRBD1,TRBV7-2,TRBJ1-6,CASSSGTGWSPLHF,TGTGCCAGCAGCTCCGGGACAGGGTGGTCACCCCTCCACTTT
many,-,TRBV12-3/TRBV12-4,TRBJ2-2,CASRPPWQGRSGELFF,TGTGCCAGCAGGCCCCCTTGGCAGGGGAGGTCCGGGGAGCTGTTTTTT
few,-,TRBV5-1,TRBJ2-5,CASSLHRFQQETQYF,TGCGCCAGCAGCTTGCACAGGTTTCAGCAAGAGACCCAGTACTTC
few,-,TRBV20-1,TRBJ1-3,CSASDRLSGNTIYF,TGCAGTGCGTCGGACAGACTCTCTGGAAACACCATATATTTT
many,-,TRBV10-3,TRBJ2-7,CASGTYSYEQYF,TGTGCCAGCGGGACATACTCCTACGAGCAGTACTTC
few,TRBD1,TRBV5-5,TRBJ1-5,CASSLGQVHQPQHF,TGTGCCAGCAGCCTCGGACAGGTTCATCAGCCCCAGCATTTT
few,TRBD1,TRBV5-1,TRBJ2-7,CASSLGFDRGAEQYF,TGCGCCAGCAGCTTGGGTTTCGACAGGGGCGCCGAGCAGTACTTC
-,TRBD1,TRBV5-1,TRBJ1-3,CASSWENRGPGNTIYF,TGCGCCAGCAGCTGGGAAAACAGGGGGCCCGGAAACACCATATATTTT
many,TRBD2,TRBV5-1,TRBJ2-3,CASIRAGERTDTQYF,TGCGCCAGCATCCGAGCGGGGGAACGCACAGATACGCAGTATTTT
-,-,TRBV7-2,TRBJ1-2,CASSSPSWHTF,TGTGCCAGCAGCTCCCCGAGTTGGCACACCTTC
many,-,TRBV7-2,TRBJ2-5,CASSLLTPETQYF,TGTGCCAGCAGCTTACTGACTCCAGAGACCCAGTACTTC
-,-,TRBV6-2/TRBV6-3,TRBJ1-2,CASSYRRDGGYTF,TGTGCCAGCAGTTACAGGCGGGACGGTGGCTACACCTTC
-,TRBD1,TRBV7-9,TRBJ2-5,CASSSRPTGGRETQYF,TGTGCCAGCAGCTCGCGCCCGACAGGGGGTAGGGAGACCCAGTACTTC
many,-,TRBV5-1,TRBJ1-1,CASSLGYTEAFF,TGCGCCAGCAGCTTGGGGTACACTGAAGCTTTCTTT
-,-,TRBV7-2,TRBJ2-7,CASSLGASSSYEQYF,TGTGCCAGCAGCTTAGGGGCTTCAAGCTCCTACGAGCAGTACTTC
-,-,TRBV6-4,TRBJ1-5,CASMRPRQTDQPQHF,TGTGCCAGCATGAGGCCCAGACAGACGGATCAGCCCCAGCATTTT
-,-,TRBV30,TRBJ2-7,CAWSATVSYEQYF,TGTGCCTGGAGTGCGACAGTTTCCTACGAGCAGTACTTC
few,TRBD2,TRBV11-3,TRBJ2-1,CASSRGPAGGRNEQFF,TGTGCCAGCAGCAGAGGACCAGCGGGGGGTCGGAATGAGCAGTTCTTC
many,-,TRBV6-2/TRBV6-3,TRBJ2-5,CASSYYSGLTQETQYF,TGTGCCAGCAGTTACTACTCCGGACTGACTCAAGAGACCCAGTACTTC
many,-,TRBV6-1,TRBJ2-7,CASSVAGGHEQYF,TGTGCCAGCAGTGTGGCAGGCGGTCACGAGCAGTACTTC
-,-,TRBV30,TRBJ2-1,CAWSGHNEQFF,TGTGCCTGGAGTGGACACAATGAGCAGTTCTTC
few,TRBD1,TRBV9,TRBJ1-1,CASSARTGVAEAFF,TGTGCCAGCAGCGCTCGGACAGGGGTGGCTGAAGCTTTCTTT
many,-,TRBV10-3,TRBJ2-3,CAIRRGGGSTDTQYF,TGTGCCATCAGGAGGGGGGGGGGAAGCACAGATACGCAGTATTTT
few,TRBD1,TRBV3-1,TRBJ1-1,CASSEHRSNRGAEAFF,TGTGCCAGCAGCGAGCACCGATCGAACAGGGGAGCTGAAGCTTTCTTT
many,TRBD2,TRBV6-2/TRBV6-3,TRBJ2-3,CASRTLHGLAELLDTQYF,TGTGCCAGCCGCACCCTCCACGGACTAGCGGAGCTCCTAGATACGCAGTATTTT
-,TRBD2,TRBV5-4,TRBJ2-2,CASSLTSGGPGELFF,TGTGCCAGCAGCTTGACTAGCGGGGGCCCCGGGGAGCTGTTTTTT
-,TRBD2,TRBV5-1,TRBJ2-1,CDSSLEPIAGGGNEQFF,TGCGACAGCAGCCTGGAGCCCATAGCGGGGGGGGGCAATGAGCAGTTCTTC
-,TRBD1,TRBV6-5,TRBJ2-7,CASSTGSQGACEQYF,TGTGCCAGCAGCACGGGGAGCCAGGGGGCCTGCGAGCAGTACTTC
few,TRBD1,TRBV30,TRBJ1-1,CAWDRGMNTEAFF,TGTGCCTGGGACAGGGGGATGAACACTGAAGCTTTCTTT
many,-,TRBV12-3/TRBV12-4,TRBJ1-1,CASVLGQPSTEAFF,TGTGCCAGCGTCTTGGGCCAACCGAGCACTGAAGCTTTCTTT
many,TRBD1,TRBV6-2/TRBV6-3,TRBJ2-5,CASRGGQGLRETQYF,TGTGCCAGCAGGGGGGGACAGGGCCTTCGAGAGACCCAGTACTTC
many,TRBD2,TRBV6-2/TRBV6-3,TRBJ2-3,CASSYSASGYTDTQYF,TGTGCCAGCAGTTACTCGGCTAGCGGTTACACAGATACGCAGTATTTT
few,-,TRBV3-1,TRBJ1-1,CASSQGTVNTEAFF,TGTGCCAGCAGCCAAGGGACAGTGAACACTGAAGCTTTCTTT
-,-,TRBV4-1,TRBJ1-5,CASSQASGSSNQPQHF,TGCGCCAGCAGCCAAGCTTCGGGTAGTAGCAATCAGCCCCAGCATTTT
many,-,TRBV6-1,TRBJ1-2,CASSEGWRLNYGYTF,TGTGCCAGCAGTGAGGGTTGGAGGCTCAACTATGGCTACACCTTC
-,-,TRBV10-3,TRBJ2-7,CAIGGRDGPSCEQYF,TGTGCCATTGGGGGAAGGGACGGGCCGTCCTGCGAGCAGTACTTT